The 22 T cell receptor beta chains in this list originate from one sample, sequenced in a study of shared clonotypes between healthy human individuals (dated by TCRdb to 2018 to 2021). The library was prepared using the immunoSEQ multiplex PCR assay. TCRdb took over this immuneACCESS table, retaining in-frame rearrangements with V and J assigned. Such tables are incomplete; in checked studies, under half of the missing clones stem from an unresolved V gene, and the remainder is unexplained. The sample records roughly 760,000 clones, approximately 74% of which are singletons. 1.7% of the sample is in the top ten clones. Sample: memory CD4+ T cells sorted from blood. The meaning of the sample's cell subset or site label: CD45RA-negative fraction. Receptors originate from a woman under 40 in good health.

V usage is TRBV10-1 and J usage is TRBJ2-7; possible D gene TRBD1, 5 bases. Germline V gene data show CDR1 as WNHNN and CDR2 as SYGVQD (reference sequence). The CDR3 loop spans 11 amino acids. V was clipped by 9 bases and J by 6 bases, with 12 bases between them. The CDR3 nucleotides are TGCGCCAGGGAACCAAGGGGCGAGCAGTACTTC. This codes for CAREPRGEQYF.

The rearrangement joins TRBV5-8 to TRBJ2-1; D unclear. CDR3 length: 17 residues. Germline V gene sequence: CDR1 SGHTS, CDR2 YDEGEE. V gave up 4 bases and J gave up 2 bases, with 19 bases separating them. The CDR3 DNA is TGTGCCAGCAGCCCTCCAGCTGGAGCGTCCGCCTACAATGAGCAGTTCTTC. It encodes CASSPPAGASAYNEQFF. Full variable domain (remainder filled in from reference TRBV5-8 and TRBJ2-1): EAGVTQSPTHLIKTRGQQATLRCSPISGHTSVYWYQQALGLGLQFLLWYDEGEERNRGNFPPRFSGRQFPNYSSELNVNALELEDSALYLCASSPPAGASAYNEQFFGPGTRLTVL.

The rearrangement uses TRBV9 and TRBJ2-7; no clear D gene. Germline V CDR1 and CDR2: SGDLS, YYNGEE. The CDR3 runs to 15 residues. Trimming left V 0 bases short and J 2 bases short, with 12 bases between. The CDR3 protein is CASSVEVGQTYEQYF. The CDR3 DNA is TGTGCCAGCAGCGTAGAAGTAGGTCAGACCTACGAGCAGTACTTC.

The chain has TRBV5-1 and TRBJ2-1, with D tentatively TRBD1 (5 bases). The CDR3 consists of 14 residues. Trimming took 1 base from V and 9 from J, leaving 14 bases between them. Germline CDR1 SGHRS, CDR2 YFSETQ. This CDR3 is CASSLRAERGEQFF. CDR3 DNA sequence: TGCGCCAGCAGCTTGAGGGCCGAAAGGGGTGAGCAGTTCTTC.

This clone was found a few times. The chain employs TRBV21-1 and TRBJ1-4. TRBV21-1 is assigned pseudogene status. The CDR3 is 15 amino acids. CDR3 DNA: TGTGCCAGCAGCAACGCGGGGGGGGCCTCGGAAAAACTGTTTTTT. Encoded protein: CASSNAGGASEKLFF.

This clone was seen once. The CDR3 here is CASSPPGGGETDTQYF. The CDR3 DNA is TGTGCCAGCAGTCCCCCTGGTGGGGGAGAGACAGATACGCAGTATTTT. The genes are TRBV28 and TRBJ2-3; D tentatively fits TRBD1 or TRBD2 (5 bases each). CDR1 is MDHEN and CDR2 is SYDVKM in the germline V gene. The CDR3 covers 16 residues. The V end lost 5 bases, the J end lost 3 bases, and 18 bases lay between the germline ends. The full variable domain, completed using reference TRBV28 and TRBJ2-3, is DVKVTQSSRYLVKRTGEKVFLECVQDMDHENMFWYRQDPGLGLRLIYFSYDVKMKEKGDIPEGYSVSREKKERFSLILESASTNQTSMYLCASSPPGGGETDTQYFGPGTRLTVL.

The CDR3 loop is CASSSFRNRGNEQYF. In DNA, the CDR3 is TGCGCCAGCAGCTCCTTCCGGAATCGGGGAAACGAGCAGTACTTC. J is TRBJ2-7 and V is TRBV5-1; perhaps TRBD2 as D (5 bases). This CDR3 spans 15 amino acids. Trimming pared 3 bases from V and 5 bases from J, leaving 18 bases between. CDR1 and CDR2 from the germline V gene are SGHRS and YFSETQ. The variable domain in full, with the rest retrieved from reference TRBV5-1 and TRBJ2-7, is KAGVTQTPRYLIKTRGQQVTLSCSPISGHRSVSWYQQTPGQGLQFLFEYFSETQRNKGNFPGRFSGRQFSNSRSEMNVSTLELGDSALYLCASSSFRNRGNEQYFGPGTRLTVT.

This clone has just a few counts. This could be a read error, since a much larger clone is one nucleotide away. This same CDR3 is encoded by further DNA sequences in the sample. In DNA form, the CDR3 reads TGTGCCAGCAGCTTAAGGACAGACAATGAGCAGTTCTTC. This encodes CASSLRTDNEQFF. The genes are TRBV7-2 and TRBJ2-1; weak D call: TRBD1 (6 bases). Deletions cut 2 bases from V and 5 bases from J, with 7 bases between. CDR3 length: 13 amino acids. CDR1 and CDR2 from the germline V gene are SGHTA and FQGNSA.

The chain joins TRBV6-1 to TRBJ2-7; possible D gene TRBD2, 6 bases. CDR1 is MNHNS, CDR2 SASEGT, per germline. The CDR3 is 15 amino acids. V was trimmed by 4 bases and J by 3 bases, leaving 16 bases between them. The chain's CDR3 is CASSGRGAGDYEQYF. CDR3 nucleotide sequence: TGTGCCAGCAGTGGTCGTGGAGCGGGCGACTACGAGCAGTACTTC.

The chain combines TRBV10-3 with TRBJ1-2, with D possibly being TRBD1 (5 bases). Germline V lookup: CDR1 ENHRY, CDR2 SYGVKD. The CDR3 totals 11 residues. The V and J ends lost 7 bases and 6 bases respectively, with 9 bases between them. The CDR3 DNA is TGTGCCATCAACTCAGGGAATGGCTACACCTTC. Translated, it gives CAINSGNGYTF.

The V call is TRBV30, the J call TRBJ1-3, with unresolved D. Germline CDR1 reads GTSNPN; CDR2 reads SVGIG (reference sequence). The CDR3 has 13 residues. V lost 0 bases and J 2 bases, leaving 5 bases between the germline ends. The CDR3 sequence is CAWSVDTGNTIYF. CDR3 DNA: TGTGCCTGGAGTGTAGACACTGGAAACACCATATATTTT.

J is TRBJ2-5 and V is TRBV28; 7 nucleotides align to TRBD1. Matching the DNA end better, TRBJ2-7 makes the J call doubtful. Germline V CDR1 and CDR2: MDHEN, SYDVKM. The CDR3 is 16 residues long. CDR3 DNA: TGTGCCAGCAGCCCCAAACGAATGACAGGGAGACACGAGCAGTACTTC. Protein sequence: CASSPKRMTGRHEQYF.

The rearrangement links TRBV11-2 to TRBJ2-5; 7 nucleotides match TRBD1. The J segment lost 4 bases and the V segment lost 4 bases, leaving 12 bases of the junction unmatched. Germline CDR1 is SGHAT and CDR2 is FQNNGV. The CDR3 extends over 16 amino acids. The CDR3 region is CASSSKALRGTETQYF. CDR3 bases: TGTGCCAGCAGCTCCAAAGCCCTCAGGGGGACAGAGACCCAGTACTTC. Combining the CDR3 with reference TRBV11-2 and TRBJ2-5 gives the whole variable domain EAGVAQSPRYKIIEKRQSVAFWCNPISGHATLYWYQQILGQGPKLLIQFQNNGVVDDSQLPKDRFSAERLKGVDSTLKIQPAKLEDSAVYLCASSSKALRGTETQYFGPGTRLLVL.

The V and J genes are TRBV11-1 and TRBJ2-6; D is unresolved. The germline V gene encodes CDR1 SGHAT and CDR2 FQDESV (reference sequence). Between the trimmed V and J ends, which lost 0 bases and 1 base, there was a span of 4 bases. The CDR3 has 15 amino acids. As DNA, the CDR3 is TGTGCCAGCAGCTTAGCCCAGTCTGGGGCCAACGTCCTGACTTTC. Protein product: CASSLAQSGANVLTF. Filled out from reference TRBV11-1 and TRBJ2-6, the complete variable domain reads EAEVAQSPRYKITEKSQAVAFWCDPISGHATLYWYRQILGQGPELLVQFQDESVVDDSQLPKDRFSAERLKGVDSTLKIQPAELGDSAMYLCASSLAQSGANVLTFGAGSRLTVL.

The V call is TRBV4-1, the J call TRBJ2-1; no clear D. The V end lost 4 bases, the J end lost 2 bases, and 12 bases lay between the germline ends. Germline V gene lookup returns CDR1 MGHRA and CDR2 YSYEKL. There are 15 residues in the CDR3. In nucleotides, the CDR3 is TGCGCCAGCAGCCGTGACCGATTTACCTACAATGAGCAGTTCTTC. Its translation is CASSRDRFTYNEQFF.

The rearrangement joins TRBV2 to TRBJ1-4, with 7 bases matching TRBD1. Germline CDR1 reads SNHLY; CDR2 reads FYNNEI. V lost 7 bases and J lost 4; bases outside the gene matches: 6. CDR3 size: 14 residues. The CDR3 protein is CASTRQGDNEKLFF. CDR3 DNA sequence: TGTGCCAGCACCAGACAGGGCGATAATGAAAAACTGTTTTTT. Full variable domain (missing parts from reference TRBV2 and TRBJ1-4): EPEVTQTPSHQVTQMGQEVILRCVPISNHLYFYWYRQILGQKVEFLVSFYNNEISEKSEIFDDQFSVERPDGSNFTLKIRSTKLEDSAMYFCASTRQGDNEKLFFGSGTQLSVL.

The gene calls are TRBV28 and TRBJ2-6; 7 nucleotides agree with TRBD1. CDR3 length: 16 residues. V shed 8 bases, J shed 0 bases, and the junction held 7 bases outside the gene matches. Germline loops: CDR1 MDHEN, CDR2 SYDVKM. CDR3 in DNA: TGTGCCAGCCGGGACAGAACATTCTCTGGGGCCAACGTCCTGACTTTC. Amino acids: CASRDRTFSGANVLTF.

This chain connects TRBV28 to TRBJ2-3, with 7 bases aligning to TRBD1. This CDR3 comprises 16 residues. V trimming: 7 bases; J trimming: 8 bases; junction bases outside the gene matches: 18. CDR1 and CDR2 from the germline V gene are MDHEN and SYDVKM. The CDR3 nucleotides read TGTGCCAGCACTACACATACAGGGGTCGAGATTTCTACGCAGTATTTT. Protein product: CASTTHTGVEISTQYF. Supplemented by reference TRBV28 and TRBJ2-3, the full variable domain reads DVKVTQSSRYLVKRTGEKVFLECVQDMDHENMFWYRQDPGLGLRLIYFSYDVKMKEKGDIPEGYSVSREKKERFSLILESASTNQTSMYLCASTTHTGVEISTQYFGPGTRLTVL.

The rearrangement joins TRBV27 to TRBJ1-3; TRBD1 matches 7 bases. Germline V gives CDR1 MNHEY, CDR2 SMNVEV (reference sequence). This CDR3 has 15 amino acids. The junction had 3 bases not matched to a gene; V was cut back by 4 bases and J by 0 bases. The CDR3, as DNA: TGTGCCAGCAGTTCGGGACAGAACTCTGGAAACACCATATATTTT. Amino acids: CASSSGQNSGNTIYF.

In this sample, this clone turned up once. This rearrangement joins TRBV6-4 to TRBJ1-1; no clear D gene. The CDR3 is 14 amino acids. Germline loops: CDR1 MRHNA, CDR2 SNTAGT. Deletions cut 3 bases from V and 0 bases from J, with 8 bases between. The chain's CDR3 is CASSESNMNTEAFF. CDR3 sequence (DNA): TGTGCCAGCAGTGAATCAAATATGAACACTGAAGCTTTCTTT.

This rearrangement joins TRBV29-1 to TRBJ2-5; TRBD1 matches 7 bases. CDR3 length equals 14 residues. Trimming took 5 bases from V and 5 from J; bases not matched to a gene: 11. The germline V gene has CDR1 SQVTM and CDR2 ANQGSEA. The CDR3 here is CSVPGRDRAETQYF. CDR3 sequence (DNA): TGCAGCGTTCCGGGGCGTGACAGGGCGGAGACCCAGTACTTC. Full variable domain (rest looked up from reference TRBV29-1 and TRBJ2-5): SAVISQKPSRDICQRGTSLTIQCQVDSQVTMMFWYRQQPGQSLTLIATANQGSEATYESGFVIDKFPISRPNLTFSTLTVSNMSPEDSSIYLCSVPGRDRAETQYFGPGTRLLVL.

V usage is TRBV25-1 and J usage is TRBJ2-1; D possibly corresponds to TRBD2 (6 bases). The CDR3 length is 16 residues. Trimming stripped 1 base from V and 5 bases from J, with 15 bases between. Germline V lookup: CDR1 MGHDK, CDR2 SYGVNS. The CDR3 loop is CASSESVGLSHNEQFF. For the CDR3, the DNA is TGTGCCAGCAGTGAATCCGTGGGACTCAGCCACAATGAGCAGTTCTTC.